These 9 T cell receptor beta chains were all obtained from the same sample, sequenced in a study of post-analysis software for immune sequencing data. Whole-study results and caveats: TRBV segments more frequent in patients than in controls numbered several and included TRBV5-6, TRBV5-1 and TRBV20-1.

Their target antigens are unknown. TCR beta libraries were prepared from cDNA with unique molecular identifiers. MiXCR, applied by TCRdb to the PCR reads, yields one record per CDR3 protein. The sample yields 800,000 to 950,000 distinct CDR3 sequences, roughly half seen once. The sample was blood. These receptor sequences come from a girl aged 10 to 17 with multiple sclerosis.

This chain links TRBV7-2 with TRBJ1-1; unclear D gene. This CDR3 spans 15 amino acids. Germline-derived CDR1 and CDR2 are SGHTA and FQGNSA. Trimming cost V 2 bases and J 0 bases, with 10 bases left between them. CDR3 DNA: TGTGCCAGCAGCTTAAAGGGCCTCATGAACACTGAAGCTTTCTTT. Amino acid sequence: CASSLKGLMNTEAFF.

V gene TRBV18 combines with J gene TRBJ2-5, with TRBD1 identical over 8 bases. Trimming at V came to 1 base and at J to 2 bases, leaving 6 bases not matched to a gene. The CDR3 has 16 residues. Germline V gene sequence: CDR1 KGHSH, CDR2 LQKENI. CDR3 amino acids: CASSPQGQVTQETQYF. The CDR3 DNA reads as TGTGCCAGCTCACCACAGGGACAGGTAACACAAGAGACCCAGTACTTC. Looking up the rest from reference TRBV18 and TRBJ2-5 gives the full variable domain: NAGVMQNPRHLVRRRGQEARLRCSPMKGHSHVYWYRQLPEEGLKFMVYLQKENIIDESGMPKERFSAEFPKEGPSILRIQQVVRGDSAAYFCASSPQGQVTQETQYFGPGTRLLVL.

The genes are TRBV7-2 and TRBJ2-5; 9 nucleotides match TRBD2. The germline V gene has CDR1 SGHTA and CDR2 FQGNSA. Trimming removed 5 bases from V and 1 base from J; junction bases left unmatched: 8. The CDR3 contains 16 residues. The DNA of the CDR3 is TGTGCCAGCAGCCCCCAGACTAGCGGTGGCCAAGAGACCCAGTACTTC. Translating gives CASSPQTSGGQETQYF.

The chain employs TRBV28 and TRBJ2-4; D is uncertain. The DNA end is more similar to TRBJ2-7, so the J call may be wrong. This CDR3 is 13 amino acids long. Per the germline V gene, CDR1 is MDHEN and CDR2 is SYDVKM. Here the CDR3 DNA reads TGTGCCAGCAGATCGTCCGTCACCTACGAGCAGTACTTC. Translating gives CASRSSVTYEQYF.

This clonotype was picked up one time. With a much larger clone just one base away, this may be a read error. The chain combines TRBV12-3 or TRBV12-4 with TRBJ2-4; TRBD1 matches at 7 bases. The J call may not be correct, given that the DNA end is closer to TRBJ2-7. The CDR3 extends over 13 amino acids. CDR3 in DNA: TGTGCCAGCAGCCCTGCAGGGGGCTACGAGCAGTACTTC. This gives the protein CASSPAGGYEQYF.

The V gene is TRBV15, the J gene TRBJ2-7; possibly TRBD1 for D (6 bases). V dropped 0 bases and J dropped 1 base, with 10 bases sitting between them. From germline, CDR1 is LNHNV and CDR2 YYDKDF (reference sequence). The CDR3 totals 15 residues. The CDR3 bases are TGTGCCACCAGCAGAGATAGGGACATATCCTACGAGCAGTACTTC. This sequence encodes CATSRDRDISYEQYF. The whole variable domain, remainder taken from reference TRBV15 and TRBJ2-7, is DAMVIQNPRYQVTQFGKPVTLSCSQTLNHNVMYWYQQKSSQAPKLLFHYYDKDFNNEADTPDNFQSRRPNTSFCFLDIRSPGLGDTAMYLCATSRDRDISYEQYFGPGTRLTVT.

This clonotype has a handful of counts. The CDR3, as DNA: TGTGCCAGCAGCGCCCCGGAGCGGGGGTTCACAGATACGCAGTATTTT. Amino acids: CASSAPERGFTDTQYF. The chain has TRBV9 and TRBJ2-3; TRBD2 matches at 8 bases. Germline loops: CDR1 SGDLS, CDR2 YYNGEE. This CDR3 has 16 residues. V lost 3 bases to trimming and J lost 2 bases; unmatched junction nucleotides: 8.

The sample holds a few counts of this clonotype. This chain connects TRBV29-1 to TRBJ1-1; 7 bases align to TRBD1. Looked up from germline, CDR1 is SQVTM and CDR2 is ANQGSEA. Trimming removed 7 bases from V and 1 base from J; junction bases left unmatched: 3. CDR3 length equals 12 residues. In nucleotides, the CDR3 is TGCAGCGCGGGACAGACGAACACTGAAGCTTTCTTT. Protein: CSAGQTNTEAFF.

The chain recombines TRBV6-1 with TRBJ2-5; no clear D. With the DNA end fitting TRBJ2-7 better, the J assignment may be wrong. The CDR3 has 15 residues. CDR1 is MNHNS, CDR2 SASEGT, per germline. The CDR3 protein is CASSEIPSSDSEQYF. CDR3 DNA sequence: TGTGCCAGCAGTGAGATCCCTAGTTCAGATTCCGAGCAGTACTTC.